The 6 T cell receptor beta chains presented below share a single source sample, sequenced in a study of T cells in Graves' hyperthyroidism and ophthalmopathy. The investigators amplified TCR beta CDR3 regions from RNA transcripts. Researchers ran a first-round RT-PCR on the TCR CDR3 using the HTBI primer set. TCRdb reprocessed the multiplex PCR reads via MiXCR and lists one record per CDR3 protein. Here the sample spans around 370,000 distinct CDR3 sequences, roughly 18% being singletons. Sequenced material: blood. The receptors stem from a man between 18 and 29 years old with Graves' ophthalmopathy.

J is TRBJ1-2 and V is TRBV12-3 or TRBV12-4; D is perhaps TRBD1 (5 bases). The CDR3 has 13 residues. Deletions cut 2 bases from V and 7 bases from J, with 11 bases between. The CDR3 loop is CASSLSAGGGYTF. CDR3 nucleotide sequence: TGTGCCAGCAGTTTATCGGCGGGGGGTGGCTACACCTTC.

This clonotype was found many times. The V gene is TRBV13, the J gene TRBJ2-2; 8 positions agree with TRBD1. Germline V lookup: CDR1 PRHDT, CDR2 FYEKMQ (reference sequence). The V gene end was trimmed by 7 bases and the J gene end by 7 bases; junction bases not matched to a gene: 8. The CDR3 sequence is 14 residues long. CDR3 sequence (DNA): TGTGCCAGCACCCAGACAGGGGTGGACGGGGAGCTGTTTTTT. It translates to CASTQTGVDGELFF.

This clonotype came up many times. This chain joins TRBV7-8 and TRBJ2-3; D assignment may be TRBD1 or TRBD2 (5 bases each). The CDR3 sequence is 14 residues long. V lost 5 bases and J 2 bases, leaving 11 bases between the germline ends. Germline lookup yields CDR1 SGHVS and CDR2 FQNEAQ. This CDR3 is CASSGDGNTDTQYF. The CDR3 DNA reads as TGTGCCAGCAGCGGGGACGGAAACACAGATACGCAGTATTTT.

This clonotype was counted only a few times. The chain uses TRBV7-9 and TRBJ1-4, with 7 bases identical to TRBD1. CDR1 SEHNR and CDR2 FQNEAQ come from the germline V gene (reference sequence). Trimming took 0 bases from V and 3 from J; bases not matched to a gene: 4. The CDR3 has 16 amino acids. Written as DNA, the CDR3 is TGTGCCAGCAGCTTAGCGCGGACAGGTCCTAATGAAAAACTGTTTTTT. Protein product: CASSLARTGPNEKLFF. Filled out from reference TRBV7-9 and TRBJ1-4, the complete variable domain reads DTGVSQNPRHKITKRGQNVTFRCDPISEHNRLYWYRQTLGQGPEFLTYFQNEAQLEKSRLLSDRFSAERPKGSFSTLEIQRTEQGDSAMYLCASSLARTGPNEKLFFGSGTQLSVL.

This chain joins TRBV6-1 and TRBJ2-5; D is possibly TRBD2 (6 bases). The CDR3 runs 15 residues. Deletions cut 1 base from V and 2 bases from J, with 11 bases between. Germline V gene lookup returns CDR1 MNHNS and CDR2 SASEGT. CDR3 DNA: TGTGCCAGCAGTGAAGGGGCGGGGACGCAAGAGACCCAGTACTTC. Amino acid sequence: CASSEGAGTQETQYF.

Points on this clonotype: A much larger clone is a single base away; this may be a read error. The chain couples TRBV28 to TRBJ2-1, with 11 bases fitting TRBD2. TRBJ2-7 explains the end of the DNA better; the J call may be wrong. The CDR3 runs to 16 residues. CDR1 and CDR2 from the germline V gene are MDHEN and SYDVKM. CDR3 sequence reads: CASSSSSGGRYNEQYF. Written as DNA, the CDR3 is TGTGCCAGCAGTTCCTCTAGCGGGGGGAGGTACAATGAGCAGTACTTC.